These 20 T cell receptor beta chains were sequenced from one sample in a study of beta chain features in type 1 diabetes. Overall study findings and caveats: Within each of all four CD4+ subsets, Type 1 diabetes patients had TCRB CDR3s that were moderately but significantly shorter.

The investigators reverse transcribed all of the isolated RNA, so they sequenced expressed TCRB transcripts. Assay: immunoSEQ multiplex PCR; the TCRdb copy retains only in-frame clones and omits some. The repertoire holds hundreds of thousands of clones, with 13% as singletons. For these receptors, no antigen is known. Sequencing used naive CD4+ T cells from blood. The receptors were sampled from a man aged 18 to 30 with type 1 diabetes.

This clone has a handful of counts. The CDR3 protein is CASGPDSTNYGYTF. CDR3 nucleotides: TGTGCCAGCGGGCCTGACAGCACAAACTATGGCTACACCTTC. This chain joins TRBV27 and TRBJ1-2; tentative D call: TRBD1 (5 bases). Germline V gene lookup returns CDR1 MNHEY and CDR2 SMNVEV (reference sequence). The V end was cut by 8 bases, the J end by 2 bases, with 15 bases between. The CDR3 spans 14 residues.

The rearrangement joins TRBV5-1 to TRBJ1-5; no firm D call. Trimming stripped 5 bases from V and 3 bases from J, with 6 bases between. CDR3 length: 12 residues. The germline CDR1 and CDR2 sequences are SGHRS and YFSETQ. CDR3 loop: CASREHNQPQHF. In DNA, the CDR3 is TGCGCCAGCAGGGAGCACAATCAGCCCCAGCATTTT.

V usage is TRBV30 and J usage is TRBJ1-6; 8 nucleotides match TRBD1. The CDR3 has 16 residues. The trim removed 3 bases at V and 5 bases at J, leaving 9 bases unmatched. Germline V gene sequence: CDR1 GTSNPN, CDR2 SVGIG (reference sequence). The CDR3: CAWREGGQGDNSPLHF. CDR3 DNA sequence: TGTGCCTGGAGGGAGGGCGGACAGGGAGATAATTCACCCCTCCACTTT.

A few counts support this clone. The chain couples TRBV5-1 to TRBJ2-3; D is unresolved. Germline loops: CDR1 SGHRS, CDR2 YFSETQ. Trimming took 2 bases from V and 3 from J, leaving 10 bases between them. CDR3 size: 14 residues. Written as DNA, the CDR3 is TGCGCCAGCAGCTTTCTCCCGCCGACAGATACGCAGTATTTT. Translation: CASSFLPPTDTQYF.

V and J are TRBV5-4 and TRBJ2-5; D unclear. This CDR3 has 12 residues. Trimming shortened V by 4 bases and J by 4 bases, and 8 bases separated the two germline ends. The germline gives CDR1 SGHNT, CDR2 YYREEE (reference sequence). The CDR3 sequence: CASSRARETQYF. CDR3 DNA: TGTGCCAGCAGCCGAGCTAGAGAGACCCAGTACTTC.

The chain recombines TRBV2 with TRBJ1-2; 11 positions agree with TRBD1. The CDR3 covers 15 residues. Germline V gene sequence: CDR1 SNHLY, CDR2 FYNNEI. V dropped 6 bases and J dropped 5; count of bases not matched to a gene: 8. CDR3 in amino acids: CASRKGQGAMYGYTF. Written as DNA, the CDR3 is TGTGCCAGCAGAAAAGGACAGGGGGCGATGTATGGCTACACCTTC.

J is TRBJ2-5 and V is TRBV14; D remains ambiguous. CDR3 length equals 11 residues. Looked up from germline, CDR1 is SGHDN and CDR2 is FVKESK. Trimming removed 3 bases from V and 5 bases from J, with 4 bases in between. In DNA, the CDR3 is TGTGCCAGCAGCCAGAGGGAGACCCAGTACTTC. Its translation: CASSQRETQYF.

This clone turned up a few times. The chain combines TRBV7-2 with TRBJ2-3; D is ambiguous. The CDR3 spans 13 residues. Trimming stripped 5 bases from V and 2 bases from J, with 8 bases between. The germline CDR1 and CDR2 sequences are SGHTA and FQGNSA. The CDR3 DNA follows: TGTGCCAGCAGCACGGTGTCCACAGATACGCAGTATTTT. Translating gives CASSTVSTDTQYF. Supplemented by reference TRBV7-2 and TRBJ2-3, the full variable domain reads GAGVSQSPSNKVTEKGKDVELRCDPISGHTALYWYRQSLGQGLEFLIYFQGNSAPDKSGLPSDRFSAERTGGSVSTLTIQRTQQEDSAVYLCASSTVSTDTQYFGPGTRLTVL.

J is TRBJ2-1 and V is TRBV7-9; a weak D match, TRBD2 (7 bases). The CDR3 runs to 15 residues. Germline V gene lookup returns CDR1 SEHNR and CDR2 FQNEAQ (reference sequence). Trimming removed 5 bases from V and 0 bases from J, with 11 bases in between. CDR3 sequence: CASSPGGSSYNEQFF. The DNA for the CDR3 is TGTGCCAGCAGCCCGGGGGGCAGCTCCTACAATGAGCAGTTCTTC.

This clone was observed a few times. This chain joins TRBV2 and TRBJ1-2; tentative D call: TRBD1 (6 bases). CDR3 length: 14 amino acids. From germline, CDR1 is SNHLY and CDR2 FYNNEI. The V end was cut by 2 bases, the J end by 4 bases, with 11 bases between. The CDR3 here is CASSETGRSYGYTF. CDR3 in DNA: TGTGCCAGCAGTGAAACAGGGAGAAGCTATGGCTACACCTTC.

There are a few counts of this clone. The V and J genes are TRBV5-1 and TRBJ1-1; D is unresolved. Germline loops: CDR1 SGHRS, CDR2 YFSETQ. Trimming left V 3 bases short and J 1 base short, with 7 bases between. The CDR3 has 13 residues. The CDR3 protein is CASSSGANTEAFF. CDR3 in DNA: TGCGCCAGCAGCTCGGGCGCGAACACTGAAGCTTTCTTT.

This rearrangement joins TRBV25-1 to TRBJ1-4; unclear D gene. The V end was cut by 1 base, the J end by 5 bases, with 11 bases between. Per the germline V gene, CDR1 is MGHDK and CDR2 is SYGVNS. The length of the CDR3 is 15 residues. CDR3 amino acids: CASSELTSMNEKLFF. In DNA form, the CDR3 reads TGTGCCAGCAGTGAATTGACATCGATGAATGAAAAACTGTTTTTT.

The V call is TRBV18, the J call TRBJ1-6, with TRBD1 as a possible D gene (6 bases). CDR1 is KGHSH, CDR2 LQKENI, per germline. Trimming removed 2 bases from V and 0 bases from J, with 8 bases in between. The CDR3 is made up of 16 amino acids. The CDR3 spells CASSPTGSSYNSPLHF. In DNA, the CDR3 is TGTGCCAGCTCACCAACAGGGAGCTCCTATAATTCACCCCTCCACTTT.

The chain has TRBV5-1 and TRBJ2-7; D unclear. Germline CDR1 is SGHRS and CDR2 is YFSETQ. Trimming took 4 bases from V and 6 from J, leaving 11 bases between them. The CDR3 is 12 residues long. DNA for the CDR3: TGCGCCAGCAGCCAAATTGGGTCCGAGCAGTACTTC. This translates into CASSQIGSEQYF.

The chain has TRBV4-2 and TRBJ2-3; TRBD2 matches at 9 bases. The V segment lost 0 bases and the J segment 6 bases; nucleotides outside the gene matches: 13. This CDR3 spans 18 amino acids. From germline, CDR1 is LGHNA and CDR2 YNFKEQ. Here the CDR3 reads CASSQDYARLAVSDTQYF. The CDR3 DNA reads as TGTGCCAGCAGCCAAGATTACGCTAGACTAGCGGTTTCTGATACGCAGTATTTT.

The chain uses TRBV7-9 and TRBJ1-1; no firm D call. The CDR3 is made up of 15 amino acids. Germline V gene lookup returns CDR1 SEHNR and CDR2 FQNEAQ (reference sequence). V lost 3 bases, J lost 2 bases, and 13 bases lay in between. In DNA form, the CDR3 reads TGTGCCAGCAGCTTGTCATCTGGGATTAACACTGAAGCTTTCTTT. It specifies CASSLSSGINTEAFF.

This CDR3 is CASSPSGRLDTEAFF. The CDR3 DNA sequence: TGTGCCAGCAGCCCGTCGGGTCGTCTAGACACTGAAGCTTTCTTT. The chain is built from TRBV7-9 and TRBJ1-1; D is undetermined. V was clipped by 5 bases and J by 3 bases, with 16 bases between them. Germline CDR1 reads SEHNR; CDR2 reads FQNEAQ (reference sequence). The CDR3 loop spans 15 amino acids.

This clone was recorded a few times. The chain recombines TRBV7-6 with TRBJ2-2, with D unresolved. The V gene lost 1 base and the J gene lost 0 bases, with 3 bases spanning the gap. This CDR3 spans 14 amino acids. Germline V lookup: CDR1 SGHVS, CDR2 FNYEAQ. For the CDR3, the DNA is TGTGCCAGCAGCTTAGGAGCGAACACCGGGGAGCTGTTTTTT. Protein: CASSLGANTGELFF.

The chain is built from TRBV4-2 and TRBJ1-6; D remains unclear. This CDR3 region has 17 residues. CDR1 is LGHNA and CDR2 is YNFKEQ in the germline V gene. V was trimmed by 0 bases and J by 9 bases, leaving 18 bases between them. The CDR3 protein is CASSQDLGGQAISPLHF. In nucleotides, the CDR3 is TGTGCCAGCAGCCAAGACCTGGGCGGTCAGGCTATTTCACCCCTCCACTTT.

This clone turned up a few times. J is TRBJ1-5 and V is TRBV27, with D uncertain. The CDR3 has 14 amino acids. The V and J ends lost 0 bases and 9 bases respectively, with 12 bases between them. CDR1 MNHEY and CDR2 SMNVEV come from the germline V gene (reference sequence). CDR3 sequence (DNA): TGTGCCAGCAGTTTATCTGGCAGCCCTGGGCCCCAGCATTTT. Translating it yields CASSLSGSPGPQHF.